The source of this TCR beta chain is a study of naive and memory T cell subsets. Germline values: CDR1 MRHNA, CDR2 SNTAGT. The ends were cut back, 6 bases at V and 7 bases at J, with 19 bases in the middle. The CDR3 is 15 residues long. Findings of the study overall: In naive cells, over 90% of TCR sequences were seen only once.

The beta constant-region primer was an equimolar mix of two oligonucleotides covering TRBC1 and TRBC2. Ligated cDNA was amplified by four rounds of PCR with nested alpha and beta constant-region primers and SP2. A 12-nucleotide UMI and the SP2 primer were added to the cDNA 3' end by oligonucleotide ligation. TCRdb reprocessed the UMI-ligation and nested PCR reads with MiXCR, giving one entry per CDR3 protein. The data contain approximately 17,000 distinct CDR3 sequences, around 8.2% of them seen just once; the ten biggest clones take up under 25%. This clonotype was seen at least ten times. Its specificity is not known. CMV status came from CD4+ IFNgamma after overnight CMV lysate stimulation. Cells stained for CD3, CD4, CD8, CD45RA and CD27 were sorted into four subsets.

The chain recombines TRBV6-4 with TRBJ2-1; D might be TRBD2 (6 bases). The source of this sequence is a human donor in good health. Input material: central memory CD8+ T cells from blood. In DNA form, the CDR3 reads TGTGCCAGCAGCGAACGGGACTCGCCCGAAAATGAGCAGTTCTTC. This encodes CASSERDSPENEQFF.